What follows are 5 T cell receptor beta chains derived from one specimen sequenced in a study of blood T cells in healthy people across ages. With a J-beta primer mix and a sample-barcoded 5' primer, a second PCR ran roughly 6 to 12 cycles. MiXCR, applied by TCRdb to the 5' RACE reads, yields one record per CDR3 protein. The data hold over a million distinct CDR3 sequences, with 25% observed a single time. These data also formed part of another study, on T cells of mothers and their children.

Input material: blood. These receptor sequences come from a girl under 10 years old in good health.

This clonotype was recorded a few times. The gene calls are TRBV9 and TRBJ2-7; D is tentatively TRBD1 or TRBD2 (5 bases each). Germline CDR1 is SGDLS and CDR2 is YYNGEE. The V and J ends lost 1 base and 6 bases respectively, with 20 bases between them. This CDR3 region has 16 residues. CDR3 nucleotides: TGTGCCAGCAGCGTAACAGCCGGGACCGGGGTAGGCGAGCAGTACTTC. Translating it yields CASSVTAGTGVGEQYF.

J is TRBJ2-1 and V is TRBV19, with 7 positions matching TRBD2. From germline, CDR1 is LNHDA and CDR2 SQIVND (reference sequence). V shed 4 bases and J 0 bases; nucleotides not matched to a gene: 9. This CDR3 is built from 17 residues. As DNA, the CDR3 is TGTGCCAGTAGTAGGGGGGGTACTAGCGACTCCTACAATGAGCAGTTCTTC. Amino acid sequence: CASSRGGTSDSYNEQFF.

The V and J genes are TRBV6-5 and TRBJ1-5; D is unclear. The V and J ends lost 2 bases and 4 bases respectively, with 6 bases between them. Germline V CDR1 and CDR2: MNHEY, SVGAGI. The CDR3 runs 13 residues. The CDR3 sequence is CASSYTPNQPQHF. The CDR3 bases are TGTGCCAGCAGTTACACCCCGAATCAGCCCCAGCATTTT.

This clonotype has only a few counts. This chain links TRBV6-5 with TRBJ2-1, with D maybe TRBD2 (6 bases). The CDR3 is 14 amino acids. Germline-derived CDR1 and CDR2 are MNHEY and SVGAGI. The V gene lost 2 bases and the J gene lost 10 bases, with 15 bases spanning the gap. The CDR3 bases are TGTGCCAGCAGTTACGTTGCGGGGTCGGGAGAGCAGTTCTTC. Encoded protein: CASSYVAGSGEQFF.

With regard to this clonotype: The junction shows a germline mismatch at one end, possibly a read error. The chain joins TRBV20-1 to TRBJ2-5, with 7 bases that match TRBD1. Germline V gene sequence: CDR1 DFQATT, CDR2 SNEGSKA (reference sequence). The CDR3 totals 13 residues. Here the CDR3 DNA reads TGCAGTGCTAGCGATGGACAGGTCTACGAGCAGTGCTTC. Encoded protein: CSASDGQVYEQCF.